This TCR beta chain was captured in a study of cytomegalovirus exposure and HLA in healthy donors. Trimming took 5 bases from V and 1 from J, leaving 15 bases between them. The CDR3 sequence is 15 residues long. The germline V gene has CDR1 SEHNR and CDR2 FQNEAQ (reference sequence). The PCR made use of 60 Vbeta and 13 Jbeta primers. Profiled with immunoSEQ multiplex PCR; TCRdb holds only in-frame clones, not every one. There are 100,000 to 120,000 clones in the sample; around 78% occur only once, and approximately 1.3% lies in the top ten. The sequenced sample was PBMCs. This clonotype was sampled from a woman between 25 and 40 years old in good health and CMV-seronegative. The rearrangement uses TRBV7-9 and TRBJ2-7, with TRBD1 as a possible D gene (5 bases). The CDR3 sequence: CASSAPPGLSYEQYF. The CDR3 region has the DNA TGTGCCAGCAGCGCACCCCCAGGGTTATCCTACGAGCAGTACTTC.